Included here is one TCR beta chain sequence, with context. With 1 base removed from V and 2 bases from J, the gap between germline ends came to 12 bases. The germline gives CDR1 SGHRS, CDR2 YFSETQ. The CDR3 consists of 15 residues. Vbeta (60) and Jbeta (13) primers were used in the PCR. This table comes from immunoSEQ multiplex PCR, and its TCRdb copy is limited to in-frame clones, with some not included. Its listing shows approximately 82,000 clones. These data come from a study of cytomegalovirus exposure and HLA in healthy donors. The clonotype was recovered from a woman aged 55-69 years in good health and CMV-seronegative. Sequencing was performed on PBMCs. The V and J genes are TRBV5-1 and TRBJ2-5; D remains unclear. The CDR3 here is CASSLLLTSQETQYF. In DNA, the CDR3 is TGCGCCAGCAGCTTGCTGTTGACATCGCAAGAGACCCAGTACTTC.